These 28 T cell receptor beta chains were all obtained from the same sample, sequenced in a study of T cell responses to AZD1222 COVID-19 vaccine. Assay used: immunoSEQ multiplex PCR; TCRdb lists only in-frame clones, some missing. Here the sample spans 200,000 or so clones, around 92% being singletons. This sample comprised peripheral blood, obtained on day 0 of AZD1222 vaccination. The receptors stem from an adult in good health.

The gene calls are TRBV5-1 and TRBJ1-6, with unresolved D. This CDR3 has 12 amino acids. Germline CDR1 is SGHRS and CDR2 is YFSETQ. Trimming pared 1 base from V and 10 bases from J, leaving 6 bases between. CDR3 nucleotide sequence: TGCGCCAGCAGCTTGCCCGGATCACCCCTCCACTTT. This translates into CASSLPGSPLHF.

This sequence joins TRBV18 and TRBJ2-1, with a weak D call TRBD2 (6 bases). Trimming stripped 6 bases from V and 6 bases from J, with 21 bases between. The CDR3 is made up of 16 amino acids. The germline V gene has CDR1 KGHSH and CDR2 LQKENI. Here the CDR3 reads CASSPTEAGILNEQFF. DNA of the CDR3: TGTGCCAGCTCGCCGACTGAGGCGGGAATACTCAATGAGCAGTTCTTC.

This CDR3 is CASSLSFFGTGGTEAFF. CDR3 sequence (DNA): TGTGCCAGCAGTTTATCTTTCTTCGGGACAGGGGGCACTGAAGCTTTCTTT. V gene TRBV27 combines with J gene TRBJ1-1, with 11 bases aligning to TRBD1. CDR1 is MNHEY and CDR2 is SMNVEV in the germline V gene (reference sequence). The CDR3 covers 17 residues. The J segment lost 4 bases and the V segment lost 0 bases, leaving 7 bases of the junction unmatched.

This rearrangement joins TRBV19 to TRBJ2-2, with D hard to call. Trimming took 5 bases from V and 6 from J, leaving 4 bases between them. Germline V CDR1 and CDR2: LNHDA, SQIVND (reference sequence). The CDR3 length is 11 residues. CDR3 amino acids: CASSAAGELFF. The CDR3 nucleotides are TGTGCCAGTAGTGCAGCCGGGGAGCTGTTTTTT.

The chain uses TRBV7-9 and TRBJ2-1; a weak D match, TRBD2 (6 bases). V lost 5 bases and J 8 bases, leaving 22 bases between the germline ends. The CDR3 consists of 16 residues. The germline CDR1 and CDR2 sequences are SEHNR and FQNEAQ (reference sequence). The CDR3 DNA is TGTGCCAGCAGCCCAGGTGTAACTAGCCACCCGGATGAGCAGTTCTTC. It translates to CASSPGVTSHPDEQFF. Looking up the rest from reference TRBV7-9 and TRBJ2-1 gives the full variable domain: DTGVSQNPRHKITKRGQNVTFRCDPISEHNRLYWYRQTLGQGPEFLTYFQNEAQLEKSRLLSDRFSAERPKGSFSTLEIQRTEQGDSAMYLCASSPGVTSHPDEQFFGPGTRLTVL.

This chain joins TRBV3-1 (or the pseudogene TRBV3-2) and TRBJ2-3; TRBD2 matches at 12 bases. The CDR3 runs 20 residues. The germline V gene has CDR1 LGHDT and CDR2 YNNKEL (reference sequence). V dropped 1 base and J dropped 6; count of bases not matched to a gene: 17. The CDR3 is CASSQGPGLAGSSSMDTQYF. CDR3 nucleotides: TGTGCCAGCAGCCAAGGACCGGGACTAGCGGGTTCTTCTTCCATGGATACGCAGTATTTT.

This rearrangement joins TRBV13 to TRBJ1-3, with 7 bases aligning to TRBD1. CDR3 length: 18 residues. Germline values: CDR1 PRHDT, CDR2 FYEKMQ (reference sequence). The V and J ends lost 5 bases and 1 base, in that order; junction bases with no gene match: 14. CDR3: CASSPRYRQGGSGNTIYF. The CDR3 DNA is TGTGCCAGCAGCCCTAGATATAGACAGGGTGGTTCTGGAAACACCATATATTTT.

The chain has TRBV6-5 and TRBJ1-1; D is uncertain. Germline lookup yields CDR1 MNHEY and CDR2 SVGAGI. V shed 6 bases and J shed 1 base, with 9 bases lying between them. This CDR3 region has 13 residues. The CDR3 DNA reads TGTGCCAGCAGCCTCCAGGCGAACACTGAAGCTTTCTTT. Protein: CASSLQANTEAFF.

The chain uses TRBV19 and TRBJ2-7; D remains ambiguous. Deletions cut 3 bases from V and 2 bases from J, with 11 bases between. Germline loops: CDR1 LNHDA, CDR2 SQIVND (reference sequence). The CDR3 is 14 residues long. CDR3 residues: CASSILASPYEQYF. DNA for the CDR3: TGTGCCAGTAGTATCCTGGCGTCACCCTACGAGCAGTACTTC.

In its sample, this clone was seen once. This chain connects TRBV7-8 to TRBJ1-1; 7 bases line up with TRBD1. The V segment lost 6 bases and the J segment 4 bases; nucleotides outside the gene matches: 8. Germline V gives CDR1 SGHVS, CDR2 FQNEAQ. The CDR3 runs 14 residues. The DNA for the CDR3 is TGTGCCAGCAGAAGCGAACAGGGGACCACTGAAGCTTTCTTT. It translates to CASRSEQGTTEAFF.

V usage is TRBV5-4 and J usage is TRBJ1-2; TRBD1 aligns across 7 bases. The V and J ends lost 4 bases and 7 bases, in that order; junction bases with no gene match: 7. From germline, CDR1 is SGHNT and CDR2 YYREEE (reference sequence). CDR3 length equals 13 residues. CDR3 sequence: CASSPLGGRGYTF. In DNA form, the CDR3 reads TGTGCCAGCAGCCCCCTAGGGGGCCGTGGCTACACCTTC. The full variable domain, with the rest looked up from reference TRBV5-4 and TRBJ1-2, is ETGVTQSPTHLIKTRGQQVTLRCSSQSGHNTVSWYQQALGQGPQFIFQYYREEENGRGNFPPRFSGLQFPNYSSELNVNALELDDSALYLCASSPLGGRGYTFGSGTRLTVV.

This chain links TRBV30 with TRBJ1-5; 9 nucleotides line up with TRBD1. Trimming cost V 0 bases and J 9 bases; bases outside gene matches: 9. This CDR3 is 15 amino acids long. Germline CDR1 reads GTSNPN; CDR2 reads SVGIG (reference sequence). The chain's CDR3 is CAWSVAGQGVLPQHF. DNA of the CDR3: TGTGCCTGGAGTGTAGCGGGACAGGGCGTATTGCCCCAGCATTTT.

This clone was seen only a few times. The chain uses TRBV5-6 and TRBJ1-4; weak D call: TRBD1 (6 bases). Deletions cut 4 bases from V and 7 bases from J, with 17 bases between. The length of the CDR3 is 15 residues. Germline V gene data show CDR1 as SGHDT and CDR2 as YYEEEE. The CDR3 here is CASSQGRGWGEKLFF. In nucleotides, the CDR3 is TGTGCCAGCAGCCAGGGGAGAGGTTGGGGTGAAAAACTGTTTTTT.

This chain connects TRBV15 to TRBJ2-7; the D is unclear. Germline assignment: CDR1 LNHNV and CDR2 YYDKDF (reference sequence). V was pared by 3 bases and J by 3 bases, with 6 bases between. The CDR3 consists of 12 residues. CDR3 DNA: TGTGCCACCAGCAGTCGTCGCTACGAGCAGTACTTC. This gives the protein CATSSRRYEQYF.

This rearrangement joins TRBV2 to TRBJ1-1; D is possibly TRBD1 (5 bases). CDR3 length: 14 residues. Germline V gene sequence: CDR1 SNHLY, CDR2 FYNNEI. V lost 6 bases and J 3 bases, leaving 14 bases between the germline ends. The CDR3 here is CASRRGSSYTEAFF. For the CDR3, the DNA is TGTGCCAGCAGACGGGGGAGCAGTTACACTGAAGCTTTCTTT.

V usage is TRBV5-5 and J usage is TRBJ2-1; TRBD1 might be the D (5 bases). The germline V and J ends were trimmed by 2 bases and 10 bases, with 13 bases remaining between them. Germline CDR1 SGHKS, CDR2 YYEKEE (reference sequence). The CDR3 covers 13 residues. The CDR3 here is CASSFLVGLEQFF. The CDR3 DNA is TGTGCCAGCAGCTTTCTAGTGGGGCTCGAGCAGTTCTTC.

The rearrangement uses TRBV6-5 and TRBJ1-4, with 8 bases lining up with TRBD1. Per the germline V gene, CDR1 is MNHEY and CDR2 is SVGAGI. The CDR3 contains 14 residues. The CDR3 region has the DNA TGTGATGCTGGGGCGGACAGGGTTAATGAAAAACTGTTTTTT. It encodes CDAGADRVNEKLFF.

The chain links TRBV7-9 to TRBJ2-7; 9 bases are a match to TRBD1. This CDR3 comprises 14 residues. The V gene end was trimmed by 5 bases and the J gene end by 2 bases; junction bases not matched to a gene: 4. Germline V gene data show CDR1 as SEHNR and CDR2 as FQNEAQ (reference sequence). The CDR3 DNA reads TGTGCCAGCAGCCCGACAGGGGGTACCTACGAGCAGTACTTC. It encodes CASSPTGGTYEQYF.

V usage is TRBV2 and J usage is TRBJ2-1; 11 bases align to TRBD2. V shed 0 bases, J shed 7 bases, and the junction held 8 bases outside the gene matches. The germline V gene has CDR1 SNHLY and CDR2 FYNNEI. This CDR3 is 17 amino acids long. CDR3 protein: CASSEASASGRINEQFF. DNA of the CDR3: TGTGCCAGCAGTGAAGCGTCGGCTAGCGGGAGGATTAATGAGCAGTTCTTC.

J is TRBJ2-4 and V is TRBV6-5; maybe TRBD1 (6 bases). The CDR3 covers 15 residues. Deletions cut 5 bases from V and 0 bases from J, with 11 bases between. The germline V gene encodes CDR1 MNHEY and CDR2 SVGAGI. In DNA, the CDR3 is TGTGCCAGCAGTCTGGACAGTCTAGCCAAAAACATTCAGTACTTC. This sequence encodes CASSLDSLAKNIQYF.

This chain connects TRBV20-1 to TRBJ2-1; D uncertain. The CDR3 has 14 amino acids. Trimming cost V 3 bases and J 0 bases, with 9 bases left between them. Per germline, CDR1 DFQATT and CDR2 SNEGSKA (reference sequence). The CDR3 loop reads CSASRASSYNEQFF. CDR3 sequence (DNA): TGCAGTGCTAGTCGGGCGAGCTCCTACAATGAGCAGTTCTTC.

The chain has TRBV19 and TRBJ2-3; no reliable D call. CDR1 and CDR2 (germline): LNHDA, SQIVND (reference sequence). The ends were cut back, 3 bases at V and 6 bases at J, with 10 bases in the middle. The CDR3 contains 13 residues. The CDR3 sequence is CASSIIPADTQYF. The CDR3 nucleotides are TGTGCCAGTAGTATTATCCCGGCGGATACGCAGTATTTT.

The chain is built from TRBV6-5 and TRBJ1-5; 8 nucleotides agree with TRBD1. The trim removed 10 bases at V and 6 bases at J, leaving 11 bases unmatched. The CDR3 runs to 14 residues. CDR1 is MNHEY and CDR2 is SVGAGI in the germline V gene. CDR3 loop: CATLRQGSGQPQHF. DNA for the CDR3: TGTGCCACCCTTCGACAGGGGAGCGGTCAGCCCCAGCATTTT.

This chain links TRBV3-1 (or the pseudogene TRBV3-2) with TRBJ1-6; no reliable D call. Germline V CDR1 and CDR2: LGHDT, YNNKEL (reference sequence). With 0 bases removed from V and 0 bases from J, the gap between germline ends came to 12 bases. This CDR3 has 18 residues. Here the CDR3 reads CASSQDTPASSYNSPLHF. CDR3 DNA: TGTGCCAGCAGCCAAGACACACCGGCGAGCTCCTATAATTCACCCCTCCACTTT.

This clone appeared once. V and J are TRBV28 and TRBJ2-1; maybe TRBD1 (5 bases). Trimming left V 4 bases short and J 8 bases short, with 18 bases between. The CDR3 is 15 residues long. Germline V gene lookup returns CDR1 MDHEN and CDR2 SYDVKM. CDR3 region: CASSSYPPMGHEQFF. The CDR3 DNA sequence: TGTGCCAGCAGTTCTTATCCCCCCATGGGGCATGAGCAGTTCTTC.

This clone has only a few counts. This rearrangement joins TRBV28 to TRBJ1-5, with a tentative D call TRBD1 (5 bases). Germline CDR1 reads MDHEN; CDR2 reads SYDVKM. V lost 1 base to trimming and J lost 2 bases, with 12 bases between them. CDR3 length: 16 amino acids. The chain's CDR3 is CASSLLGTRGNQPQHF. Written as DNA, the CDR3 is TGTGCCAGCAGTTTATTGGGGACTAGGGGCAATCAGCCCCAGCATTTT.

The chain carries TRBV2 and TRBJ2-1; 12 bases line up with TRBD2. Germline trimming cut 3 bases from V and 2 bases from J; bases unmatched to any gene: 20. The CDR3 is 22 residues long. Germline V gene sequence: CDR1 SNHLY, CDR2 FYNNEI. CDR3 DNA sequence: TGTGCCAGCAGTGAGGTCGGGGGTATGGGACTAGCGGGCAGTCGGGCCTACAATGAGCAGTTCTTC. This encodes CASSEVGGMGLAGSRAYNEQFF. The full variable domain, its missing parts supplied by reference TRBV2 and TRBJ2-1, is EPEVTQTPSHQVTQMGQEVILRCVPISNHLYFYWYRQILGQKVEFLVSFYNNEISEKSEIFDDQFSVERPDGSNFTLKIRSTKLEDSAMYFCASSEVGGMGLAGSRAYNEQFFGPGTRLTVL.

V usage is TRBV27 and J usage is TRBJ1-1; D not certain. The CDR3 is 15 residues long. Trimming pared 0 bases from V and 2 bases from J, leaving 10 bases between. Germline V lookup: CDR1 MNHEY, CDR2 SMNVEV (reference sequence). The CDR3 DNA reads TGTGCCAGCAGTTTATCCTTCCGGGCCAACACTGAAGCTTTCTTT. Residues: CASSLSFRANTEAFF.